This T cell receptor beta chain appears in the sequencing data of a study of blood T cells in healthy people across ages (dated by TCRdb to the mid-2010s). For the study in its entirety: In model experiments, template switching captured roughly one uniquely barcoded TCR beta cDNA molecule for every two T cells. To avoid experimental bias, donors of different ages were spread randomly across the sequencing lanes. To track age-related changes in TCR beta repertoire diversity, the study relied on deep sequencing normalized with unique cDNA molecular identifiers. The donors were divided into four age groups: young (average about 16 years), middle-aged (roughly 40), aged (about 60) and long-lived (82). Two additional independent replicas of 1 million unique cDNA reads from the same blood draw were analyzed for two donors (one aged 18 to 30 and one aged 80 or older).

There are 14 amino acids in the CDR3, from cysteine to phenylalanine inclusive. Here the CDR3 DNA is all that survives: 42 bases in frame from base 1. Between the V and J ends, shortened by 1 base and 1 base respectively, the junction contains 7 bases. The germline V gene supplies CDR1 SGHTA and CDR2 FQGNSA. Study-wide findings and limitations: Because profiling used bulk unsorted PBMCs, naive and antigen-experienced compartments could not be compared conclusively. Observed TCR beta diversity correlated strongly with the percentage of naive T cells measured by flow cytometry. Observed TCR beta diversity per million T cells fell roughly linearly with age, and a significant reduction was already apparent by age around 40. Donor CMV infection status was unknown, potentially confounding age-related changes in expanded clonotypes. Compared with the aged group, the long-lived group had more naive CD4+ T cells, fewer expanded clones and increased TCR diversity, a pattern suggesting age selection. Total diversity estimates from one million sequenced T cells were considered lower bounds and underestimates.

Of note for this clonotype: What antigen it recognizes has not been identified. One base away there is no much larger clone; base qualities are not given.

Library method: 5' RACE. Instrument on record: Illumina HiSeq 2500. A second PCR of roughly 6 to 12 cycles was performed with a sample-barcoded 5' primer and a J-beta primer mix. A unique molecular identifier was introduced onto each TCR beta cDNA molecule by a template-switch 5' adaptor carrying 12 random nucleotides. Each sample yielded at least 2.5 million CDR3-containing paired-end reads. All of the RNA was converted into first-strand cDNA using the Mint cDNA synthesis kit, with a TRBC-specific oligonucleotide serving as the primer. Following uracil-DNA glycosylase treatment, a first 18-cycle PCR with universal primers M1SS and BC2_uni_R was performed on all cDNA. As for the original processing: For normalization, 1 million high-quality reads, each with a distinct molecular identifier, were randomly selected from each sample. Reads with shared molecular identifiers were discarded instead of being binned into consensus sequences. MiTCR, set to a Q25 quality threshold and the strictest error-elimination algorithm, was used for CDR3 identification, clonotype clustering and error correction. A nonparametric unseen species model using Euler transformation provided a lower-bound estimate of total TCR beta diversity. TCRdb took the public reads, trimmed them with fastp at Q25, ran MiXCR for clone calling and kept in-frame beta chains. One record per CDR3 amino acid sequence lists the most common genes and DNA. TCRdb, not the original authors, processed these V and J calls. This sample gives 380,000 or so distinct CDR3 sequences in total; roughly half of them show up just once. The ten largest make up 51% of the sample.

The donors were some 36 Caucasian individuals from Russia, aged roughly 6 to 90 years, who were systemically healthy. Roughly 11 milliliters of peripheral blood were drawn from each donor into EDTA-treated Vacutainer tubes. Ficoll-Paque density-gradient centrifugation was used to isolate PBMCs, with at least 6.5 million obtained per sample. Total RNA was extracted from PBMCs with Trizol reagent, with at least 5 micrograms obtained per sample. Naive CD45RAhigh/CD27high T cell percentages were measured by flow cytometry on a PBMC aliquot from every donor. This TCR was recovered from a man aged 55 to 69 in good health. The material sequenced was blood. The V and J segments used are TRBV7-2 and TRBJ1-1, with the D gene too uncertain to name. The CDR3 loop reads CASSLVSGNTEAFF. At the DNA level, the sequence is TGTGCCAGCAGCTTAGTCTCGGGGAACACTGAAGCTTTCTTT.